Below, one T cell receptor (beta chain) is given with its context. Methods used by the authors: Reference gene primer amplification in the assay estimated nucleated cell counts. Profiling relied on immunoSEQ multiplex PCR, and the TCRdb table lists in-frame clones only, not all of them. The V and J calls and the clone size are those of that table, but D and trimming were determined from the DNA. The sample lists roughly 13,000 clones; around 78% were seen once. This sample was taken from a study of blood T cell repertoires in COVID-19. Looking at the study overall: The United States, Italy and Spain were the sources of the acute and convalescent COVID-19 samples. The cDNA or gDNA used as material had been derived from T cells, B-cell-depleted T cells, or PBMCs.

Germline V lookup: CDR1 SGHDT, CDR2 YYEEEE. V lost 1 base to trimming and J lost 1 base, with 9 bases between them. This CDR3 is built from 15 residues. The chain uses TRBV5-6 and TRBJ1-5; D unclear. Sequenced input: peripheral blood. This TCR was sampled from a human donor in a cohort sampled during active COVID-19. The DNA for the CDR3 is TGTGCCAGCAGCTTGATGGGAGGGAGCAATCAGCCCCAGCATTTT. This translates into CASSLMGGSNQPQHF.